The 19 T cell receptor beta chains in this list originate from one sample, sequenced in a study of blood T cell repertoires in COVID-19. Clones were sequenced by immunoSEQ multiplex PCR, and TCRdb holds only the in-frame ones, with some missing. Altogether over 65,000 clones are present, 85% being singletons, with the ten largest covering 18%. The sequencing input was peripheral blood. These receptors were obtained from an older man with active or convalescent COVID-19.

The chain links TRBV27 to TRBJ1-1; D uncertain. Germline CDR1 MNHEY, CDR2 SMNVEV (reference sequence). CDR3 length equals 13 residues. Deletions cut 1 base from V and 1 base from J, with 4 bases between. Here the CDR3 reads CASSLWRNTEAFF. The CDR3, as DNA: TGTGCCAGCAGTTTATGGAGGAACACTGAAGCTTTCTTT.

A single count supports this clone. The chain is built from TRBV14 and TRBJ2-3; tentative D call: TRBD1 (6 bases). Trimming removed 0 bases from V and 2 bases from J, with 12 bases in between. The germline CDR1 and CDR2 sequences are SGHDN and FVKESK. The CDR3 has 16 amino acids. CDR3: CASSQDLGGDTDTQYF. The CDR3 region has the DNA TGTGCCAGCAGCCAAGATTTAGGGGGAGACACAGATACGCAGTATTTT.

J is TRBJ2-1 and V is TRBV11-3, with D possibly matching TRBD2 (6 bases). Germline CDR1 is SGHNT and CDR2 is YENEEA. V lost 5 bases and J lost 15, with 17 bases in between. The CDR3 is made up of 12 amino acids. CDR3 DNA sequence: TGTGCCAGCAGCGTGGCGGGGTATGGTTTGTTCTTC. Amino acid sequence: CASSVAGYGLFF.

Of note for this clone: At one end, the junction sequence differs from germline, possibly due to a read error. The chain couples TRBV19 to TRBJ1-1, with TRBD1 as a possible D gene (6 bases). Germline V gene data show CDR1 as LNHDA and CDR2 as SQIVND (reference sequence). The CDR3 is 15 amino acids. The CDR3 region has the DNA TGTGCCAGTACTATACAGGGAGGAATGAACACTGAAGCTTTCTTT. This codes for CASTIQGGMNTEAFF.

This clone has just one count. The rearrangement joins TRBV9 to TRBJ2-1, with a tentative D call TRBD1 (6 bases). Trimming cost V 5 bases and J 3 bases, with 12 bases left between them. This CDR3 spans 14 amino acids. Germline-derived CDR1 and CDR2 are SGDLS and YYNGEE. The CDR3 here is CASSGDRLYNEQFF. Here the CDR3 DNA reads TGTGCCAGCAGTGGCGACAGGCTCTACAATGAGCAGTTCTTC.

This clone was seen once. The gene calls are TRBV6-1 and TRBJ1-4; D is uncertain. Germline V gene lookup returns CDR1 MNHNS and CDR2 SASEGT. Trimming cost V 2 bases and J 8 bases, with 18 bases left between them. CDR3 length: 16 amino acids. CDR3 sequence (DNA): TGTGCCAGCAGTGAAAATTTCGGGTCCCCGTGGGAAAAACTGTTTTTT. Translating it yields CASSENFGSPWEKLFF.

This chain joins TRBV6-5 and TRBJ2-1, with 9 bases that match TRBD2. Germline loops: CDR1 MNHEY, CDR2 SVGAGI. This CDR3 has 16 amino acids. The J segment lost 4 bases and the V segment lost 2 bases, leaving 6 bases of the junction unmatched. The CDR3 spells CASSYPSGGPYNEQFF. The CDR3 DNA reads TGTGCCAGCAGTTACCCGAGCGGGGGGCCTTACAATGAGCAGTTCTTC.

Only one count was recorded for this clone. V is TRBV29-1 and J is TRBJ1-1; 8 nucleotides line up with TRBD1. This CDR3 is 12 amino acids long. Germline trimming cut 7 bases from V and 4 bases from J; bases unmatched to any gene: 5. Germline CDR1 and CDR2: SQVTM and ANQGSEA. As DNA, the CDR3 is TGCAGCGCCGGACAGGGTGGCACTGAAGCTTTCTTT. Protein: CSAGQGGTEAFF. Full variable domain (outside the CDR3, taken from reference TRBV29-1 and TRBJ1-1): SAVISQKPSRDICQRGTSLTIQCQVDSQVTMMFWYRQQPGQSLTLIATANQGSEATYESGFVIDKFPISRPNLTFSTLTVSNMSPEDSSIYLCSAGQGGTEAFFGQGTRLTVV.

The J gene is TRBJ1-2, the V gene TRBV20-1; D ambiguous. Trimming left V 3 bases short and J 13 bases short, with 12 bases between. Germline V CDR1 and CDR2: DFQATT, SNEGSKA (reference sequence). CDR3 length equals 10 residues. CDR3 sequence reads: CSASVPISTF. Here the CDR3 DNA reads TGCAGTGCTAGCGTTCCTATTTCCACCTTC.

This chain connects TRBV7-2 to TRBJ2-7; 8 nucleotides line up with TRBD2. The CDR3 extends over 14 amino acids. The germline V gene encodes CDR1 SGHTA and CDR2 FQGNSA. The V gene end was trimmed by 2 bases and the J gene end by 7 bases; junction bases not matched to a gene: 7. The CDR3 DNA is TGTGCCAGCAGCTTATCACCCGGGGGGGCGGAGCAGTACGTC. Encoded protein: CASSLSPGGAEQYV.

J is TRBJ2-5 and V is TRBV10-3; 8 bases agree with TRBD2. The CDR3 is 19 amino acids. After removal of 2 bases from V and 5 bases from J, the junction contained 19 bases not matched to a gene. CDR1 and CDR2 from the germline V gene are ENHRY and SYGVKD. The CDR3 reads CAISEPRLRRGAHGETQYF. The CDR3, as DNA: TGTGCCATCAGTGAGCCCCGACTGCGGCGGGGGGCTCACGGGGAGACCCAGTACTTC.

This clone has more than one count but fewer than ten. The CDR3 here is CASSHALGRQGMKETQYF. As DNA, the CDR3 is TGCGCCAGCAGCCACGCCCTAGGGAGACAGGGAATGAAAGAGACCCAGTACTTC. The gene calls are TRBV4-1 and TRBJ2-5; 7 nucleotides agree with TRBD1. With V trimmed by 3 bases and J by 3 bases, 16 bases remained unmatched. Per germline, CDR1 MGHRA and CDR2 YSYEKL. The CDR3 contains 18 residues.

V usage is TRBV6-5 and J usage is TRBJ2-2; a weak D match, TRBD1 (5 bases). Germline-derived CDR1 and CDR2 are MNHEY and SVGAGI. The CDR3 contains 15 residues. V lost 2 bases and J 4 bases, leaving 11 bases between the germline ends. The CDR3 bases are TGTGCCAGCAGTTACGACAGCCCGCGCACCGGGGAGCTGTTTTTT. Protein product: CASSYDSPRTGELFF.

The chain joins TRBV10-3 to TRBJ2-5, with TRBD1 matching 12 bases. CDR3 length equals 17 residues. The trim removed 3 bases at V and 7 bases at J, leaving 12 bases unmatched. Per the germline V gene, CDR1 is ENHRY and CDR2 is SYGVKD. CDR3 nucleotides: TGTGCCATCAGTGACAGGGACAGGGGGCGCATGGGTTGGACCCAGTACTTC. Its translation: CAISDRDRGRMGWTQYF.

The chain recombines TRBV19 with TRBJ1-5, with a weak D call TRBD1 (6 bases). Deletions cut 3 bases from V and 6 bases from J, with 12 bases between. The CDR3 has 14 amino acids. Germline V gene sequence: CDR1 LNHDA, CDR2 SQIVND (reference sequence). The CDR3 DNA reads TGTGCCAGTAGTATCCCACAGGGAAGTCAGCCCCAGCATTTT. This encodes CASSIPQGSQPQHF.

This rearrangement joins TRBV6-5 to TRBJ2-7; D is possibly TRBD2 (5 bases). The CDR3 length is 14 residues. Germline V lookup: CDR1 MNHEY, CDR2 SVGAGI. V lost 6 bases to trimming and J lost 3 bases, with 15 bases between them. The CDR3 DNA is TGTGCCAGCAGCCACGGGGTTTTGGGCTACGAGCAGTACGTC. It yields the protein CASSHGVLGYEQYV.

This clone was seen only a few times. Germline is not matched at one junction end, which may reflect a read error. This chain joins TRBV13 and TRBJ2-2; possibly TRBD2 for D (6 bases). The CDR3 spans 16 residues. Germline CDR1 PRHDT, CDR2 FYEKMQ (reference sequence). CDR3 nucleotide sequence: TGTGCCTGCAGCTTAACCCTGTGTTGGGGGGTTGGGGAGCTGTTTTTT. Its protein product is CACSLTLCWGVGELFF.

The rearrangement joins TRBV19 to TRBJ1-1; a possible D gene is TRBD1 (5 bases). Germline CDR1 and CDR2: LNHDA and SQIVND (reference sequence). The CDR3 spans 17 residues. The V end was cut by 4 bases, the J end by 4 bases, with 22 bases between. This chain's CDR3 is CASSSPGGIVGSTEAFF. The CDR3 DNA follows: TGTGCCAGTAGTAGCCCGGGGGGGATAGTTGGGAGCACTGAAGCTTTCTTT.

The chain has TRBV6-5 and TRBJ1-1; D possibly corresponds to TRBD1 (5 bases). The CDR3 runs 15 residues. Germline-derived CDR1 and CDR2 are MNHEY and SVGAGI. V lost 5 bases, J lost 0 bases, and 13 bases lay in between. CDR3 in DNA: TGTGCCAGCAGTAGGGTGTGGGGCCTGAACACTGAAGCTTTCTTT. Translated, it gives CASSRVWGLNTEAFF.